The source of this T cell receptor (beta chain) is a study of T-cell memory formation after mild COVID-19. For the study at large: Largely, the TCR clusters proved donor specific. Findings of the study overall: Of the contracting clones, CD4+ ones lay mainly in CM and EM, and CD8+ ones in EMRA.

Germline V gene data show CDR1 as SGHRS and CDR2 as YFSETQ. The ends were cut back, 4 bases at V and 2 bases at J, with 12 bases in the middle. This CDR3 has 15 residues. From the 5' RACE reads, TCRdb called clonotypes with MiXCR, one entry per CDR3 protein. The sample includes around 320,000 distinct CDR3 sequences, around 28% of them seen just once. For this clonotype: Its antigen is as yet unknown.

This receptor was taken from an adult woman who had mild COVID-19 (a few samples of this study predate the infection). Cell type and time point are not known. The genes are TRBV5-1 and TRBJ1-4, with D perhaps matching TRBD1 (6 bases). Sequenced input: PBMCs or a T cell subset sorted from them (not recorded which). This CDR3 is CASSPNRATNEKLFF. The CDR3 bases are TGCGCCAGCAGCCCGAACAGGGCGACTAATGAAAAACTGTTTTTT.